The rows below give T cell receptor beta chains drawn from one sample of a study of blood T cell repertoires in COVID-19. Here immunoSEQ multiplex PCR was the method, and the copy in TCRdb shows in-frame clones only, minus some. This sample has 200,000 to 250,000 clones, with 80% to 90% found just once. Source material: PBMCs or T cells enriched from blood (not recorded which). The receptors shown here come from a woman aged 45-60 years in a cohort exposed to, infected with or recovered from COVID-19 (not recorded which). Each CDR3 is given without its conserved first and last residue. Size values are once, few and many counts, or a class for expanded clones, and some rows have none.

. TRBV4-2 ASSPEGTAGGAGYT
. TRBV7-9 ASSRDSNYEQY
. TRBV11-2 ASSPRSGGGSGNTIY
few TRBV6-1 ASSEGAGEVETQY
. TRBV7-3 ASSLMGTGRSPLH
. TRBV30 AWSREGQGDLKQY
once TRBV5-6 ASSWTTRRANTEAF
. TRBV4-3 ASSRVMWGGSTDTQY
. TRBV12-3/TRBV12-4 ASGGTGEQF
. TRBV5-1 ASSRDRGRDGYT
. TRBV9 ASSARLAGTDTQY
. TRBV5-1 ASSPTGATMNTEAF
. TRBV7-2 ASSLQGWDTEAF
. TRBV2 ASTTALSYEQY
. TRBV9 ASSPRPSGSQETQY
once TRBV5-4 ASSRLGRNQETQY
once TRBV10-3 AISGQSYGYT
few TRBV25-1 ASSDQGNQPQH
. TRBV10-3 AISEWATGYT
. TRBV2 ASNGGQGWTEAF
. TRBV7-6 ASTPTGGGDGYT
. TRBV19 ASSIGDTQY
. TRBV11-2 ASSPGQRFYEQY
. TRBV29-1 SGLTNEKLF
. TRBV5-4 ASSLGGGRGVDSPLH
. TRBV12-5 ASGLPTGGGTDTQY
. TRBV4-2 ASSQDGRATNQPQH
. TRBV2 ASSESGGAETQY
. TRBV27 ASSLRDTYEQY
. TRBV9 ASSVEAGGPGETQY
. TRBV28 ASRFDSNEQF
few TRBV5-1 ASSLTGMNTEAF